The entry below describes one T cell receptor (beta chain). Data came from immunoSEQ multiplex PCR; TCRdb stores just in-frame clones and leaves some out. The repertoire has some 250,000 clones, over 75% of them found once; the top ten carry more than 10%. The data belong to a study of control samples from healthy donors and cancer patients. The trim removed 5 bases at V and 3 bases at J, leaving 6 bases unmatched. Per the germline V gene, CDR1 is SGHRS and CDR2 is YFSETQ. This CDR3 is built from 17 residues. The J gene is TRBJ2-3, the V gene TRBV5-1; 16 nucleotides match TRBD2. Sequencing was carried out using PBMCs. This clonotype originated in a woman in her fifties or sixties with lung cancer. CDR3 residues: CASRAGLAGGQTDTQYF. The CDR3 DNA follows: TGCGCCAGCAGGGCGGGACTAGCGGGAGGGCAAACAGATACGCAGTATTTT.